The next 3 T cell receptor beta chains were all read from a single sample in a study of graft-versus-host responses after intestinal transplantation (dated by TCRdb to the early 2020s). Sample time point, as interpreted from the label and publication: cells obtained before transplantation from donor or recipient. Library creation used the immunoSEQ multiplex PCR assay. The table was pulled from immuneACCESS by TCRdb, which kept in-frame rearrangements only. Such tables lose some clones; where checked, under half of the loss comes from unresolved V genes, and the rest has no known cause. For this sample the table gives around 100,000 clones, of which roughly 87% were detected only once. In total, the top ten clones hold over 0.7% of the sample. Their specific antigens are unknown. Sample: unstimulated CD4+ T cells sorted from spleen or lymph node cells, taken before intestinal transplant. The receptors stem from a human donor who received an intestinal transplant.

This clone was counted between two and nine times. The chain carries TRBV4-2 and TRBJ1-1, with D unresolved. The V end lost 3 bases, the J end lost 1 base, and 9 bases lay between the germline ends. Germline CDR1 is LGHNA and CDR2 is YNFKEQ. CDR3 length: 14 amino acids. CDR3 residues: CASSQGTANTEAFF. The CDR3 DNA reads TGTGCCAGCAGCCAGGGTACAGCGAACACTGAAGCTTTCTTT.

CDR3 residues: CASSFQGNTEAFF. DNA of the CDR3: TGTGCCAGCAGCTTTCAGGGGAACACTGAAGCTTTCTTT. The V and J genes are TRBV5-5 and TRBJ1-1, with D perhaps matching TRBD1 (5 bases). CDR1 and CDR2 from the germline V gene are SGHKS and YYEKEE (reference sequence). The CDR3 has 13 residues. The ends were cut back, 2 bases at V and 1 base at J, with 6 bases in the middle.

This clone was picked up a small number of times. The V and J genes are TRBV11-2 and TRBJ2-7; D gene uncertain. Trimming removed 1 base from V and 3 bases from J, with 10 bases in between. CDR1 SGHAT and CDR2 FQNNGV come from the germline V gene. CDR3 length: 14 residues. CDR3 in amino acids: CASSLAHANYEQYF. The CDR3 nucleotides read TGTGCCAGCAGCTTAGCTCACGCGAACTACGAGCAGTACTTC.